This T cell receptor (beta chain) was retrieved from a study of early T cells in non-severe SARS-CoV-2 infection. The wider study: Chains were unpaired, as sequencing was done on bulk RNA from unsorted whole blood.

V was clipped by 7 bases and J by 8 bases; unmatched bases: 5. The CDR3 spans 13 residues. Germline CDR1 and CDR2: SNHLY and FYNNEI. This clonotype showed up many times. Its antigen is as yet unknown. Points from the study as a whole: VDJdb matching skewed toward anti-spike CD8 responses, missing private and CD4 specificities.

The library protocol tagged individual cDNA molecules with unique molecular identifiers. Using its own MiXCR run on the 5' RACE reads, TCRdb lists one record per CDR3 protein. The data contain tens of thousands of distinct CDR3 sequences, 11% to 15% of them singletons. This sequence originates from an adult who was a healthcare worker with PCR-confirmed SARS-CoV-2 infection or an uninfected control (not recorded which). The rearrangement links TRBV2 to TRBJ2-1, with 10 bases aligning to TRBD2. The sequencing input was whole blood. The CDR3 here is CASNRLAGYEQFF. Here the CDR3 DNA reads TGTGCCAGCAACCGACTAGCGGGTTATGAGCAGTTCTTC.